Below, one T cell receptor beta chain is given with its context. It has no known antigen specificity. Nothing much larger sits one base from this clone, and base qualities are not available. The High Capacity cDNA Reverse Transcription Kit was used to reverse transcribe all of the isolated RNA, meaning that expressed TCRB transcripts were what got sequenced. Deep immunoSEQ sequencing was performed on naive, central memory and regulatory T cell samples, with an average of roughly 4 million total reads per sample. Sorted cells were lysed in RLT buffer and RNA was extracted with DNase-treated RNeasy Micro or Mini kits, depending on cell number. Each cell subset was processed on its own to prevent cross-contamination, while patient and healthy donor samples were processed together. TCRB sequences were amplified from cDNA with the immunoSEQ multiplex PCR, producing 87-bp fragments spanning the CDR3 region. Amplicons were sequenced on the Illumina HiSeq platform. The authors' analysis ran thus. PCR bias was computationally corrected using synthetic template baselines, reads within Hamming distance 2 were collapsed, and singletons that could not be merged were discarded. Reads were aligned against IMGT so that V, D and J genes, CDR3 length and insertions or deletions at six rearrangement sites could be assigned. Within each subset, clonotype counts were normalized to the number of sorted cells before true diversity and Gini coefficients were calculated with the tcR R package. The overlap coefficient, calculated on TCRB nucleotide sequences, was used to quantify repertoire sharing. Out-of-frame TCRB sequences from naive cells were analyzed to stand in for the pre-selection repertoire. As stored in TCRdb, this immuneACCESS dataset retains in-frame rearrangements with V and J assigned. A fraction of the clones does not appear; measured against another copy, unresolved V genes explain less than half of the discrepancy, and the remainder lacks a known reason. The D gene and trimming were derived from the DNA, and the V and J assignments and clone size from that table. This sample holds hundreds of thousands of clones; around 12% were observed only once. The top ten clonotypes cover 0.015% to 0.02% of the sample.

Inclusive of the bounding cysteine and phenylalanine, the CDR3 is 15 residues long. Only the CDR3 part of the read is kept: 45 bases, read in frame from the first base. Based on the germline V gene, the CDR1 and CDR2 sequences are SGHTA and FQGNSA. Trimming removed 7 bases from V and 6 bases from J; the gene matches leave 8 bases unexplained. From each donor, a single peripheral blood sample of 100 to 150 mL on average was drawn into heparinised tubes. Using a panel that included CD45RO, CCR7, CD25, CD127, CD95 and CD27, naive, central memory, regulatory and stem cell-like memory CD4+ T cells were sorted on a BD FACSAria II. Purity was above 98% for every sorted population. PBMCs were isolated right away by Lymphoprep density gradient centrifugation and were stained directly, without culture. Samples were stained and sorted in pairs, with one healthy donor and one patient per experiment, so that batch effects were minimized.

The record originates from a study of beta chain features in type 1 diabetes (dated by TCRdb to the late 2010s). Concerning the study at large: Patients and healthy donors did not differ in mean age, gender distribution, total cell number or subset yield. Whereas all 28 donors provided naive and central memory subsets, regulatory and stem cell-like memory subsets were isolated from just 8 patients and about 8 healthy donors. A total of roughly 98,000,000 sorted cells were examined across all samples, and a strong correlation was observed between cell number per subset and RNA yield. The study compared the TCRB repertoires of sorted circulating CD4+ T cell subsets in recently diagnosed type 1 diabetes patients with those in matched healthy donors. What the authors observed across the whole study: Because cDNA was sequenced instead of genomic DNA, activated cells with high expression could be over-represented, although the groups did not differ in activation or CD3 levels. A moderate but significant shortening of TCRB CDR3 length was observed in type 1 diabetes patients in all four CD4+ subsets. Naive, central memory and regulatory TCRB repertoires appeared to be more similar among patients than among healthy donors. Fewer insertions and more nucleotide deletions at VDJ recombination sites were observed in patients with type 1 diabetes, implying thymic rearrangement abnormalities. Because the HLA sub-analyses included only small numbers of individuals, any influence of HLA type on TCRB rearrangement was left unresolved. PCR may preferentially amplify shorter templates, but because patient and control samples were amplified and corrected together, any resulting skew would affect both groups equally.

This clonotype was sampled from a man between 18 and 35 years old in good health. Sequenced sample: naive CD4+ T cells from blood. The cell subset or site label, as the study defines it: true naive CD4+ T cells. The V gene is TRBV7-2 and the J gene is TRBJ1-5, and 11 junction bases match TRBD1. The CDR3 loop reads CASTWTGGAGQPQHF. The DNA sequence is as follows: TGTGCCAGCACCTGGACAGGGGGCGCGGGTCAGCCCCAGCATTTT.